The sequence of this T cell receptor beta chain was determined in a study of Graves' ophthalmopathy and Graves' hyperthyroidism (dated by TCRdb to 2017 to 2018). About the investigation overall: Peripheral blood was collected at initial diagnosis, prior to any treatment. An independent validation cohort was composed of 18 hyperthyroidism patients and roughly 16 patients who later progressed from hyperthyroidism to ophthalmopathy. TCR beta repertoire signatures were used to distinguish Graves' ophthalmopathy from Graves' hyperthyroidism and to predict progression to ophthalmopathy. After sampling, hyperthyroidism patients received methimazole starting at 30 mg daily, and ophthalmopathy patients received high-dose intravenous methylprednisolone. To explore V-J signatures that distinguish ophthalmopathy from hyperthyroidism, a discovery set of 90 to 100 patients was enrolled, made up of 43 with ophthalmopathy and some 56 with stable hyperthyroidism. In total, 120 to 150 blood samples were TCR-sequenced: approximately 42 ophthalmopathy, some 75 hyperthyroidism and approximately 17 hyperthyroidism-to-ophthalmopathy patients. In five or six hyperthyroidism patients, T-cell repertoires of thyroid tissue and blood were compared.

TCR beta CDR3 regions were amplified from RNA transcripts for repertoire sequencing. A first-round RT-PCR used HTBI primers with the Qiagen OneStep RT-PCR kit, followed by a second-round multiplex PCR, size selection and purification. Libraries were sequenced on an Illumina HiSeq2000 using paired-end 100 bp reads. Per the source publication's procedure: Reads were processed with SOAPnuke, discarding reads with adapters, uncalled bases, mean Phred below 15, or no exact constant-primer or identifier match. COPE v1.2.5 was used to merge the high-quality paired reads. Clonotypes were defined as unique nucleotide sequences and were aligned to IMGT TRB V, D and J references using MiTCR v1.1. Only V-J combinations with frequency above 0.0001 were analysed, covering around 99% of repertoires. For each V-J combination, a TCR clonal expansion and chaos score was defined as the ratio of F50 clonal expansion to chaos observed in the TCRdist matrix. Welch's t-statistics and random forest were used to reduce features to approximately 13 V-J combinations, which were fed into a naive Bayes classifier. Thyroid-blood repertoire similarity was quantified with the Morisita-Horn index. Through fastp at Q25 and MiXCR, TCRdb rebuilt clones from the public reads, retaining in-frame beta chains. All rows with the same CDR3 protein become a single entry with the most common DNA and genes. TCRdb's processing, not the authors' own work, is the source of the V and J calls. The sample has roughly 350,000 distinct CDR3 sequences on record, about 18% of them singletons. Roughly 2.6% of the sample comes from the top ten.

A patient counted as having stable hyperthyroidism if there was no progression to ophthalmopathy within 18 months of follow-up. Hyperthyroidism patients were newly diagnosed, were aged 18 to 65 years, and had a disease duration under 2 months. Patients were excluded if they had other autoimmune diseases, uncontrolled infections, pregnancy or lactation. Diagnosis was based on clinical symptoms, serum thyroxine, TRAb, thyroid ultrasound and orbital computed tomography. PBMCs were isolated from 7.5 to 10 ml of fresh peripheral blood by Ficoll-Paque density gradient centrifugation. Total RNA was extracted using Trizol reagent, and RNA quality was checked on an Agilent 2100 Bioanalyzer. CDR1 and CDR2 were assigned from the germline V gene as MNHEY and SVGEGT. Its CDR3 holds 16 amino acids, cysteine through phenylalanine. Of all the DNA, just the CDR3 is kept, 48 bases in frame from base 1. V loses 3 bases at its end and J loses 3 bases; junction bases beyond the gene matches: 8.

Points on this clonotype: No antigen is known for it. Nothing much larger sits one base from this clone, and base qualities are not available.

Broad study findings and their caveats: Sample size was not predetermined statistically, and investigators were not blinded to group allocation. In validation, the model predicted ophthalmopathy progression with about 70% sensitivity and less than 80% specificity; 12 predicted patients were CT-confirmed with GO in a median of 6.5 months. Among expanded thyroid clonotypes with frequency above 0.001, most also showed up in blood, which suggests that blood repertoires may reflect the thyroid immune response. The 13-signature model separated ophthalmopathy from stable hyperthyroidism with approximately 90% sensitivity and roughly 84% specificity in cross-validation, and 80%/75% in the test set.

The sequence links TRBV6-2 or TRBV6-3 to TRBJ2-7; 10 central nucleotides agree with TRBD2. Sequences were obtained from peripheral blood. The sequence derives from an adult woman with stable Graves' hyperthyroidism. The nucleotide sequence reads as follows: TGTGCCAGCAGTTATACCTTGCTAGCGGGAGTCTACGAGCAGTACTTC. This codes for CASSYTLLAGVYEQYF.